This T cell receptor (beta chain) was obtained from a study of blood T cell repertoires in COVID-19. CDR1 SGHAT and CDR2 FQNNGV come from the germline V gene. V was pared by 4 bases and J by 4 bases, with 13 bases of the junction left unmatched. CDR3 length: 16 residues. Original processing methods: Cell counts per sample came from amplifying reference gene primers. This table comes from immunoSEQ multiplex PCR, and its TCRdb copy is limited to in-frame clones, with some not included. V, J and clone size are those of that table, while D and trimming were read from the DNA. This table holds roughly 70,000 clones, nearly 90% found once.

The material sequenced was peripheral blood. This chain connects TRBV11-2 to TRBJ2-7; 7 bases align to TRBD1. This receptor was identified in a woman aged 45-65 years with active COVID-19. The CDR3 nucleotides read TGTGCCAGCAGCTCACTAGGGGAGACAGGGCAGTACGAGCAGTACTTC. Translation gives CASSSLGETGQYEQYF.